The 6 T cell receptor beta chains listed next were all sequenced from one sample in a study of blood T cell repertoires in COVID-19. Profiled with immunoSEQ multiplex PCR; TCRdb holds only in-frame clones, not every one. The sample lists some 150,000 clones, roughly 90% occurring once. Sequenced input: PBMCs or T cells enriched from blood (not recorded which). The receptors originated from a woman younger than 45 with acute COVID-19.

The rearrangement uses TRBV6-5 and TRBJ2-5, with D tentatively TRBD1 (5 bases). This CDR3 has 14 residues. Between the trimmed V and J ends, which lost 0 bases and 2 bases, there was a span of 7 bases. The germline gives CDR1 MNHEY, CDR2 SVGAGI. Here the CDR3 reads CASSYSAGQETQYF. The CDR3 DNA is TGTGCCAGCAGTTACTCTGCAGGGCAAGAGACCCAGTACTTC.

This chain connects TRBV5-4 to TRBJ1-4; D gene unclear. Deletions cut 0 bases from V and 7 bases from J, with 13 bases between. The CDR3 has 15 amino acids. Germline V gene sequence: CDR1 SGHNT, CDR2 YYREEE (reference sequence). CDR3 sequence reads: CASSLEPVSTEKLFF. DNA for the CDR3: TGTGCCAGCAGCTTGGAGCCGGTGAGCACTGAAAAACTGTTTTTT.

The CDR3 spells CASRPSAEGRTEAFF. Written as DNA, the CDR3 is TGTGCCAGCAGGCCGTCGGCCGAAGGGAGAACTGAAGCTTTCTTT. The rearrangement uses TRBV28 and TRBJ1-1; D call uncertain. V was shortened by 6 bases and J by 5 bases, with 19 bases between the two germline ends. The germline V gene has CDR1 MDHEN and CDR2 SYDVKM. This CDR3 has 15 residues. Looking up the rest from reference TRBV28 and TRBJ1-1 gives the full variable domain: DVKVTQSSRYLVKRTGEKVFLECVQDMDHENMFWYRQDPGLGLRLIYFSYDVKMKEKGDIPEGYSVSREKKERFSLILESASTNQTSMYLCASRPSAEGRTEAFFGQGTRLTVV.

The chain carries TRBV27 and TRBJ1-1; D perhaps matches TRBD1 (5 bases). Looked up from germline, CDR1 is MNHEY and CDR2 is SMNVEV (reference sequence). The CDR3 runs 16 residues. The germline V and J ends were trimmed by 6 bases and 1 base, with 18 bases remaining between them. The CDR3 sequence: CASRGTRGATNTEAFF. In DNA form, the CDR3 reads TGTGCCAGCAGGGGAACCCGCGGGGCGACGAACACTGAAGCTTTCTTT.

The chain employs TRBV28 and TRBJ2-5, with 7 bases lining up with TRBD1. V lost 7 bases and J lost 4; bases outside the gene matches: 9. This CDR3 is built from 14 residues. The germline gives CDR1 MDHEN, CDR2 SYDVKM. CDR3 DNA sequence: TGTGCCAGCAATAGTCAACAGGGGATAGAGACCCAGTACTTC. The encoded protein is CASNSQQGIETQYF.

V is TRBV19 and J is TRBJ1-2; a possible D gene is TRBD1 (5 bases). CDR1 and CDR2 from the germline V gene are LNHDA and SQIVND (reference sequence). The V end was cut by 5 bases, the J end by 8 bases, with 12 bases between. This CDR3 has 12 residues. CDR3 nucleotide sequence: TGTGCCAGTAGTTCGGCAGGGCGCGGCTACACCTTC. This translates into CASSSAGRGYTF.